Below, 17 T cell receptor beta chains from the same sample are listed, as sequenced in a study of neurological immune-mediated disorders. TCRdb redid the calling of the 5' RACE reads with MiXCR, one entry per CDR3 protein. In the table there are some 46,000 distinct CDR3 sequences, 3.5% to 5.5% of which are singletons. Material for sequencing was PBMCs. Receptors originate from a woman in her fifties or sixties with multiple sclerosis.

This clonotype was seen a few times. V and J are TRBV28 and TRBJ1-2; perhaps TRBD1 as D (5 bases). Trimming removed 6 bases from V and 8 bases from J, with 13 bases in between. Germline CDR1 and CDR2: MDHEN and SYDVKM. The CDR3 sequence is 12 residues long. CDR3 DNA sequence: TGTGCCAGCAGGGCTACAGGTGGCGGCTACACCTTC. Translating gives CASRATGGGYTF.

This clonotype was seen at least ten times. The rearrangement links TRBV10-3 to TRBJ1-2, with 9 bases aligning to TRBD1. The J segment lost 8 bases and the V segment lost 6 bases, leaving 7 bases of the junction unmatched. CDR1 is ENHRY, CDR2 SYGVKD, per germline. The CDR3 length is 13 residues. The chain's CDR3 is CAIRGQGGGGYTF. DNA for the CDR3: TGTGCCATCAGGGGACAGGGAGGTGGCGGCTACACCTTC.

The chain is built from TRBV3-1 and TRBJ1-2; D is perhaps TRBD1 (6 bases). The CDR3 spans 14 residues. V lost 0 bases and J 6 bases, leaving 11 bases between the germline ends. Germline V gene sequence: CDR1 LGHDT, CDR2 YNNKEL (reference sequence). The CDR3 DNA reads TGTGCCAGCAGCCAAGATCGAAGGGGGAATGGCTACACCTTC. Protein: CASSQDRRGNGYTF. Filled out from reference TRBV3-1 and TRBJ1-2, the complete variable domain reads DTAVSQTPKYLVTQMGNDKSIKCEQNLGHDTMYWYKQDSKKFLKIMFSYNNKELIINETVPNRFSPKSPDKAHLNLHINSLELGDSAVYFCASSQDRRGNGYTFGSGTRLTVV.

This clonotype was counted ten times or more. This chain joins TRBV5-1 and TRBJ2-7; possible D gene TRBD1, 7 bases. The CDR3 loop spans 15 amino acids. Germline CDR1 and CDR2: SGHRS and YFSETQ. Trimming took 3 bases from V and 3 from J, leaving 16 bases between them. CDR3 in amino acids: CASSSETGRYYEQYF. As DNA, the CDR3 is TGCGCCAGCAGCTCAGAGACAGGGAGGTACTACGAGCAGTACTTC.

The DNA for the CDR3 is TGTGCCAGCAGCTTAGAGACAAGGACCGGGGAGCTGTTTTTT. It specifies CASSLETRTGELFF. The gene calls are TRBV7-6 and TRBJ2-2; D uncertain. The CDR3 loop spans 14 amino acids. Germline V CDR1 and CDR2: SGHVS, FNYEAQ. V was pared by 1 base and J by 5 bases, with 8 bases between.

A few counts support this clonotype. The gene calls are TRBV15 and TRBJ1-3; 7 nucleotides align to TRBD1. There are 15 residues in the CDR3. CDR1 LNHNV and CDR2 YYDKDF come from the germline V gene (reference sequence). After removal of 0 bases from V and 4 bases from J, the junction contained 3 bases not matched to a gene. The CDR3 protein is CATSREQGRGNTIYF. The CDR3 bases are TGTGCCACCAGCAGAGAACAGGGGCGGGGAAACACCATATATTTT.

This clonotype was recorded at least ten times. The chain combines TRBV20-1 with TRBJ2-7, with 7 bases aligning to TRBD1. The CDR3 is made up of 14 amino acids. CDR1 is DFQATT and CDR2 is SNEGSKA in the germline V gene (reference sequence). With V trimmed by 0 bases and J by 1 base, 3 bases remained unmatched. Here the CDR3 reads CSARDPTGSYEQYF. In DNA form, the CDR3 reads TGCAGTGCTAGAGACCCGACAGGGTCCTACGAGCAGTACTTC.

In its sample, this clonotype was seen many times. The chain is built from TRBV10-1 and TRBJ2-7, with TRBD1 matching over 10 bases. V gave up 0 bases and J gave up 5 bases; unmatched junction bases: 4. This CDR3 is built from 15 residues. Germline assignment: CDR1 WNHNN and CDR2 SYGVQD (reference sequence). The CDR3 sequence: CASSESGDRGHEQYF. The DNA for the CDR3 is TGCGCCAGCAGTGAGTCGGGGGACAGGGGCCACGAGCAGTACTTC.

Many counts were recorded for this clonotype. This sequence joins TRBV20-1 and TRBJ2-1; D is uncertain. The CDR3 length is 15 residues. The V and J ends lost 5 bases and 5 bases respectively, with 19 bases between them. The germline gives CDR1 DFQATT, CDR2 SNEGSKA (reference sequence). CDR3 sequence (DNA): TGCAGTGCTGGTAGTATTGGGCCGGATCACAATGAGCAGTTCTTC. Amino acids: CSAGSIGPDHNEQFF.

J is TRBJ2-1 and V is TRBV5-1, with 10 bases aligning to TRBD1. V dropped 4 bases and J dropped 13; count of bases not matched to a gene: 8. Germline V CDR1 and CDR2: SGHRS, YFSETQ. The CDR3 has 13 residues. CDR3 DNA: TGCGCCAGCAGCATACACCGGGACAGGGGACAGTTCTTC. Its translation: CASSIHRDRGQFF.

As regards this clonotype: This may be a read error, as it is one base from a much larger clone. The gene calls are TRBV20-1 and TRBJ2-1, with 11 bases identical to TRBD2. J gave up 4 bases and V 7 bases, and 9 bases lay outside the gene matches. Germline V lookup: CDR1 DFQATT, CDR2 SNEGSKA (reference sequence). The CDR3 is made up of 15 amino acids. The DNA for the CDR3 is TGCAGTGTTTCCCTAGCGGGAGGAGGTTACAATGAGCAGTTCTTC. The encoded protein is CSVSLAGGGYNEQFF.

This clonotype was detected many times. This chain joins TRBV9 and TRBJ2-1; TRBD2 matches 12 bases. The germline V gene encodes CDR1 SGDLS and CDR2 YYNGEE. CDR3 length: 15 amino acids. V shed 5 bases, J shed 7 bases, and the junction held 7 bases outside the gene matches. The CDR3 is CASSLAGGPGNEQFF. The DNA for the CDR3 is TGTGCCAGCAGTCTAGCGGGAGGGCCGGGGAATGAGCAGTTCTTC.

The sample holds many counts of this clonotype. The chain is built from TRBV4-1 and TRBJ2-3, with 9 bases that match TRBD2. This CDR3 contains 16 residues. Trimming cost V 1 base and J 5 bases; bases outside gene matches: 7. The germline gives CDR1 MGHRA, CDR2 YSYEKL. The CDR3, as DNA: TGCGCCAGCAGCCAAGGGGCTAGCGGGGATTTAGATACGCAGTATTTT. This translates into CASSQGASGDLDTQYF.

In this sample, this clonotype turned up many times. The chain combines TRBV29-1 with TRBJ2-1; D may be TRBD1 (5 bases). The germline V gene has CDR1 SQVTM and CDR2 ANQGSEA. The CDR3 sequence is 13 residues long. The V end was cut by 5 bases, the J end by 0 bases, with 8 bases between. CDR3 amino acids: CSVRQSSYNEQFF. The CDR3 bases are TGCAGCGTTCGACAGAGCTCCTACAATGAGCAGTTCTTC.

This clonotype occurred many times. CDR3 DNA: TGCAGTGCTAGATTAAGAGTCGATACGCAGTATTTT. Translated: CSARLRVDTQYF. This chain uses TRBV20-1 with TRBJ2-3; D gene ambiguous. The V end lost 2 bases, the J end lost 6 bases, and 9 bases lay between the germline ends. Germline CDR1 DFQATT, CDR2 SNEGSKA (reference sequence). The length of the CDR3 is 12 residues.

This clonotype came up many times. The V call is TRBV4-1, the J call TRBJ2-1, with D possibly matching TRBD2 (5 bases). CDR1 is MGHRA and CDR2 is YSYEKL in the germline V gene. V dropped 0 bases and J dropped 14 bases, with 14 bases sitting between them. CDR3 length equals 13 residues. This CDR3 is CASSQDQASLEFF. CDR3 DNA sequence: TGCGCCAGCAGCCAAGATCAGGCTAGCCTTGAGTTCTTC.

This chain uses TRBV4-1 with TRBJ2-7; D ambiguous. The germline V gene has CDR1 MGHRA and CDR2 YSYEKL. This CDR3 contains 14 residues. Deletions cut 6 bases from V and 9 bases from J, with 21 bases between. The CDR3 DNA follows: TGCGCCAGCAGGACCTCGGACGCTGTCGGAGCGCAGTACTTC. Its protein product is CASRTSDAVGAQYF.